This T cell receptor beta chain was identified during a study of CD8 T cells in ankylosing spondylitis. Quantitative 5'-RACE with molecular barcodes was used to make the TCR beta libraries. From the 5' RACE reads, TCRdb called clonotypes with MiXCR, one entry per CDR3 protein. The sample lists more than 100,000 distinct CDR3 sequences; more than 9.5% were seen once. In its sample, this clonotype was seen many times. The CDR3 sequence is 12 residues long. V shed 6 bases and J 6 bases; nucleotides not matched to a gene: 7. Per germline, CDR1 DFQATT and CDR2 SNEGSKA (reference sequence). Sequencing was done on a sample of blood, either unsorted or a sorted T cell fraction (not recorded which). The origin of this receptor is a female donor with ankylosing spondylitis or in good health (not recorded which). The V and J genes are TRBV20-1 and TRBJ2-5; 7 bases are a match to TRBD2. The DNA of the CDR3 is TGCAGTGCGGAGGGGCGGGAGAAGACCCAGTACTTC. It yields the protein CSAEGREKTQYF.